The rows below give T cell receptor beta chains drawn from one sample of a study of shared clonotypes between healthy human individuals. Sequencing used immunoSEQ multiplex PCR; TCRdb keeps in-frame clones, though not all of them. The sample has about 2.1 million clones, over 85% seen once. Input material: naive CD8+ T cells from PBMCs. The receptors here all came from a man aged 18 to 29 in good health. Some clones in this sample may be carry-over from other donors' samples. Both conserved end residues are part of each CDR3. D genes are given only for firm matches. Size values are once, few and many counts, or a class for expanded clones, and some rows have none.

>TRBJ1-2|NA|TRBV19|NA
TGTGCCAGTAGTATGTCAGGGCACCCGTATGGCTACACCTTC
CASSMSGHPYGYTF
>TRBJ2-7|NA|TRBV9|NA
TGTGCCAGCCGAGGGCCCTCAGGGGAGCAGTACTTC
CASRGPSGEQYF
>TRBJ1-2|NA|TRBV29-1|NA
TGCAGCGTTGAAAAACAGGACTATGGCTACACCTTC
CSVEKQDYGYTF
>TRBJ2-7|NA|TRBV4-1|NA
TGCGCCAGCAGCCCCCCGACCCTGGGAATGTCCGAGCAGTACTTC
CASSPPTLGMSEQYF
>TRBJ1-1|NA|TRBV27|NA
TGTGCCAGCAGTTTATCGGGAGGGGCTGAAGCTTTCTTT
CASSLSGGAEAFF
>TRBJ2-3|TRBD1|TRBV27|NA
TGTGCCAGCAGTTTGTCTGGGACAGCGACAGATACGCAGTATTTT
CASSLSGTATDTQYF
>TRBJ2-2|NA|TRBV7-9|NA
TGTGCCAGCAGCCCCGACACCGGGGAGCTGTTTTTT
CASSPDTGELFF
>TRBJ1-6|NA|TRBV28|NA
TGTGCCAGCAGTCTAACCGGGACCAATTCACCCCTCCACTTT
CASSLTGTNSPLHF
>TRBJ1-5|NA|TRBV27|few
TGTGCCACCCGTCCCGGGGGTGGGAATCAGCCCCAGCATTTT
CATRPGGGNQPQHF
>TRBJ2-1|NA|TRBV27|NA
TGTGCCAGCTTGAGCTCCTACAATGAGCAGTTCTTC
CASLSSYNEQFF
>TRBJ2-2|TRBD2|TRBV25-1|NA
TGTGCCAGCAGTGAATCAGGGGGACTAGCGGGAGCCACCGGGGAGCTGTTTTTT
CASSESGGLAGATGELFF
>TRBJ1-1|TRBD1|TRBV19|NA
TGTGCCAGTAGTCCCTCTCGGGACAGACTAACTGAAGCTTTCTTT
CASSPSRDRLTEAFF
>TRBJ1-5|NA|TRBV19|NA
TGTGCCAGTAGTATTATCGGGGGACCTAATCAGCCCCAGCATTTT
CASSIIGGPNQPQHF
>TRBJ2-7|NA|TRBV11-2|NA
TGTGCCAGCAGCCCGCTCACGCGGCGAGCTTACTACGAGCAGTACTTC
CASSPLTRRAYYEQYF
>TRBJ2-1|TRBD2|TRBV9|once
TGTGCCAGCAGCGGTAGCTTTTCAGCGGGAGGGCCCAATGAGCAGTTCTTC
CASSGSFSAGGPNEQFF
>TRBJ2-3|NA|TRBV5-5|NA
TGTGCCAGCAGCTTGGACGGGCTAGTTCGAAGAGGGGATACGCAGTATTTT
CASSLDGLVRRGDTQYF
>TRBJ2-1|TRBD1|TRBV29-1|NA
TGCAGCGTTGAAATCCGGGACAGCCACTACAATGAGCAGTTCTTC
CSVEIRDSHYNEQFF
>TRBJ2-7|TRBD1|TRBV4-2|NA
TGTGCCAGCAGCCATCCCAGCTCGGGACAGGGTGCGTCCTACGAGCAGTACTTC
CASSHPSSGQGASYEQYF
>TRBJ2-7|NA|TRBV4-3|NA
TGCGCCAGCAGCCCAGGGGCCCACTCCTACGAGCAGTACTTC
CASSPGAHSYEQYF
>TRBJ2-1|TRBD2|TRBV9|NA
TGTGCCAGCGGGGCCCGGGGAGGGAATGAGCAGTTCTTC
CASGARGGNEQFF